These T cell receptor beta chains were read from a single sample in a study of T cell changes during pregnancy in multiple sclerosis. Clones were read by immunoSEQ multiplex PCR, and TCRdb kept only the in-frame ones, dropping some. The sample carries tens of thousands of clones, approximately 92% recorded once. The sample consisted of CD4+ T cells from peripheral blood mononuclear cells, taken in the third trimester of pregnancy. These TCRs come from a female donor with multiple sclerosis, enrolled in a pregnancy study. The CDR3 runs from the conserved cysteine through the conserved F or W. The order of the fields is CDR3 DNA, CDR3 protein, J gene, V gene, D gene, clone size. A D gene is named only where the DNA matches it firmly. Not all rows give a size; the values are once, few, many and, for expanded clones, a class.

TGTGCCAGCAGTGACCGGAAGCGAGACAGGGGATACGAGCAGTACTTC CASSDRKRDRGYEQYF TRBJ2-7 TRBV6-4 TRBD1 -
TGCGCCAGCAGCGCCGGGACAGACCCTAACTATGGCTACACCTTC CASSAGTDPNYGYTF TRBJ1-2 TRBV5-1 TRBD1 -
TGTGCCGCGAGGGAGGGAGAGAAGACCCAGTACTTC CAAREGEKTQYF TRBJ2-5 TRBV6-5 TRBD2 -
TGTGCCAGCAGTTGGGACAGTGAAGCTTTCTTT CASSWDSEAFF TRBJ1-1 TRBV7-8 TRBD1 -
TGCGCCAGCAGCTTGGGTACAGGGTCCGCCTACAATGAGCAGTTCTTC CASSLGTGSAYNEQFF TRBJ2-1 TRBV5-1 - -
TGTGCCAGCAGCTCCCGTCTCGTGACAGAGACCAATCAGCCCCAGCATTTT CASSSRLVTETNQPQHF TRBJ1-5 TRBV5-6 - -
TGTGCCAGCAGCTTAGAACGGACAGGGCCGAACACCGGGGAGCTGTTTTTT CASSLERTGPNTGELFF TRBJ2-2 TRBV11-2 TRBD1 -
TGCAGCGCGGGACTAGCCGCCGGGGAGCTGTTTTTT CSAGLAAGELFF TRBJ2-2 TRBV29-1 TRBD2 -
TGTGCCGGACACAGGAACAAGGGAGGAAAGTACACCTTC CAGHRNKGGKYTF TRBJ1-2 TRBV2 - -
TGTGCCAGTAGTCCAAACTCTGGGGCCAACGTCCTGACTTTC CASSPNSGANVLTF TRBJ2-6 TRBV19 - -
TGTGCCAGCAGCCGGGGACTAGCGGGAGTAGGTGAGCAGTTCTTC CASSRGLAGVGEQFF TRBJ2-1 TRBV7-3 TRBD2 -
TGTGCCAGCAGCACCAGGGAACTAGCCAAAAACATTCAGTACTTC CASSTRELAKNIQYF TRBJ2-4 TRBV5-6 - -
TGCGCCAGCAGCCTCTTAATAAATTCGGCGGGTTACACCTTC CASSLLINSAGYTF TRBJ1-2 TRBV4-1 - once
TGTGCCAGCAGTCATTCGGACAGCCGCGGGAACACCATATATTTT CASSHSDSRGNTIYF TRBJ1-3 TRBV5-6 - -
TGTGCCAGCAGCTTAGACCGGGACACTGAAGCTTTCTTT CASSLDRDTEAFF TRBJ1-1 TRBV7-8 - few
TGTGCCAGCAGCCCGCGATTAAACTACAATGAGCAGTTCTTC CASSPRLNYNEQFF TRBJ2-1 TRBV9 - -
TGTGCCAGCAGTTTAGACAGGGGCCTTCCGGGGGAGCAGTACTTC CASSLDRGLPGEQYF TRBJ2-7 TRBV28 TRBD1 -
TGTGCCAGCTCACTCGGGACAGGGAATCAGCCCCAGCATTTT CASSLGTGNQPQHF TRBJ1-5 TRBV18 TRBD1 few
TGCAGCGCGAGGTTCACAGATACGCAGTATTTT CSARFTDTQYF TRBJ2-3 TRBV29-1 - -
TGCGCCAGCAGCTTCAGCGGAGTGGGGCAAGAGACCCAGTACTTC CASSFSGVGQETQYF TRBJ2-5 TRBV5-1 - few
TGTGCCAGTAGTATGAAATACCGGGGAACCGGGGAGCTGTTTTTT CASSMKYRGTGELFF TRBJ2-2 TRBV19 - once
TGCGCCAGCAGCCAAGGAGGTTTCGGGACAGCTAACTATCAGCCCCAGCATTTT CASSQGGFGTANYQPQHF TRBJ1-5 TRBV4-1 TRBD1 once
TGTGCCAGCAGCAACACATACCTCAATCAGCCCCAGCATTTT CASSNTYLNQPQHF TRBJ1-5 TRBV21-1 - -
TGTGCCTGGAGTGTTTGGGGCAGACGATTCTCTGGAAACACCATATATTTT CAWSVWGRRFSGNTIYF TRBJ1-3 TRBV30 - once
TGTGCCAGTAGTAGGAGAGCGGGGAACACCGGGGAGCTGTTTTTT CASSRRAGNTGELFF TRBJ2-2 TRBV19 - -
TGTGCCAGCAGTGAGGGCAAGAGCTCCTACAATGAGCAGTTCTTC CASSEGKSSYNEQFF TRBJ2-1 TRBV2 - -
TGCAGCGTTACCTTGGGAGGGAGCGCAGATACGCAGTATTTT CSVTLGGSADTQYF TRBJ2-3 TRBV29-1 TRBD2 -
TGTGCCAGTAGCCACCCCGGACAGACGAACATTCAGTACTTC CASSHPGQTNIQYF TRBJ2-4 TRBV19 - few
TGTGCCAGCAGTCCACTTACTAGCGGGAGAACCCAGTACTTC CASSPLTSGRTQYF TRBJ2-5 TRBV28 TRBD2 -
TGTGCCAGCGCCTCCCCCGCTAGCGGTTACACAGATACGCAGTATTTT CASASPASGYTDTQYF TRBJ2-3 TRBV25-1 TRBD2 -
TGTGCCAGCAGCTTAAGGTCTAGCGGGAGGAGCCCTTCCACCTACGAGCAGTACTTC CASSLRSSGRSPSTYEQYF TRBJ2-7 TRBV7-2 TRBD2 -
TGCGCCAGCAGGCGTACTGGGGCCAACGTCCTGACTTTC CASRRTGANVLTF TRBJ2-6 TRBV5-1 - -
TGTGCCAGCGAGGTAGCGGGAATGAACACCGGGGAGCTGTTTTTT CASEVAGMNTGELFF TRBJ2-2 TRBV28 TRBD2 -
TGTGCCAGCAGCTTAATGACTAGCGGGAGCCACGAGCAGTACTTC CASSLMTSGSHEQYF TRBJ2-7 TRBV7-2 TRBD2 -
TGTGCCAGCAGGCCGCTCAGGGGGGATAATCAGCCCCAGCATTTT CASRPLRGDNQPQHF TRBJ1-5 TRBV7-8 TRBD1 -
TGCAGCGTTGGAGTCTCTGGAAACACCATATATTTT CSVGVSGNTIYF TRBJ1-3 TRBV29-1 - -
TGTGCCAGCAGTCAGACTGGAGGCTCTGGAAACACCATATATTTT CASSQTGGSGNTIYF TRBJ1-3 TRBV28 - -
TGTGCCAGCAGGTCCTCTAGCGGGAGAGCCAACGTCCTGACTTTC CASRSSSGRANVLTF TRBJ2-6 TRBV6-6 TRBD2 few
TGTGCCAGTAGTCCCCAAGGAGGCTGGGCACTGTTTTTT CASSPQGGWALFF TRBJ2-2 TRBV19 - -
TGCGCCAGCAGCTTGGGGCCGGGACAGGTCGTCTACGAGCAGTACTTC CASSLGPGQVVYEQYF TRBJ2-7 TRBV5-1 TRBD1 few
TGTGCCAGCAGTTACCGGGGACAGGAGTACGAGCAGTACTTC CASSYRGQEYEQYF TRBJ2-7 TRBV6-6 TRBD1 -
TGCGCCAGCAGCTTGGTATCGGGGAATGAGCAGTTCTTC CASSLVSGNEQFF TRBJ2-1 TRBV5-1 - -
TGTGCCAGCAGTTTCGTAGGGCCGGACAGTAAGCATTTT CASSFVGPDSKHF TRBJ1-5 TRBV28 - -
TGTGCCAGCAGTGAATTTAGGGGCCGGGCAGATACGCAGTATTTT CASSEFRGRADTQYF TRBJ2-3 TRBV2 - -
TGTGCCAGCAGTATGACTAGCGGGAGGACCTTATACAATGAGCAGTTCTTC CASSMTSGRTLYNEQFF TRBJ2-1 TRBV28 TRBD2 -
TGTGCCAGCAGTGACCTCTACAGGGCCGGTGAGCAGTTCTTC CASSDLYRAGEQFF TRBJ2-1 TRBV6-4 - -